This T cell receptor beta chain comes out of a study of T cell responses to AZD1222 COVID-19 vaccine. Clones were read by immunoSEQ multiplex PCR, and TCRdb kept only the in-frame ones, dropping some. The sample holds fewer than 65,000 clones, around 80% seen once. V dropped 2 bases and J dropped 2; count of bases not matched to a gene: 0. The length of the CDR3 is 15 residues. Germline CDR1 and CDR2: SGHNT and YENEEA. In the case of this clone: The antigen remains unidentified.

Study-level points and caveats: Repertoires were sampled only after the peak T cell response.

This receptor was taken from an adult in good health. The J gene is TRBJ2-6, the V gene TRBV11-3; 7 nucleotides match TRBD1. The sequences come from peripheral blood, collected on day 0 of AZD1222 vaccination. This chain's CDR3 is CASSLTGAGANVLTF. The CDR3 DNA follows: TGTGCCAGCAGCTTAACAGGGGCTGGGGCCAACGTCCTGACTTTC.